The next 11 T cell receptor beta chains were all read from a single sample in a study of blood T cells in healthy people across ages. Combining a sample-barcoded 5' primer with a J-beta primer mix, a second PCR ran for about 7 to 12 cycles. Via MiXCR, TCRdb re-called the 5' RACE reads, giving one row per CDR3 protein. The repertoire has 1 million to 1.2 million distinct CDR3 sequences, 35% to 40% of them found once; the top ten carry about an eighth. The material sequenced was blood. These receptors all stem from a man between 18 and 29 years old in good health.

On this clonotype itself: Its ends do not fully match the called genes, so a read error is possible. The DNA of the CDR3 is TGTGCCGGCAGCCAATCGGGCGGCCGTAACGAGCAGTACTTC. It translates to CAGSQSGGRNEQYF. This chain uses TRBV16 with TRBJ2-5; D ambiguous. The end of the DNA fits TRBJ2-7 better, so the J call may be wrong. This CDR3 comprises 14 residues. Germline V gene sequence: CDR1 KGHSY, CDR2 FQNENV.

This clonotype was seen many times. The chain links TRBV6-2 or TRBV6-3 to TRBJ2-1, with D possibly matching TRBD1 (6 bases). V lost 5 bases and J 7 bases, leaving 12 bases between the germline ends. The germline V gene encodes CDR1 MNHEY and CDR2 SVGEGT. This CDR3 is built from 13 residues. The CDR3 DNA follows: TGTGCCAGCAGTGTGCAGGGGTGGAATGAGCAGTTCTTC. It specifies CASSVQGWNEQFF.

The chain's CDR3 is CATNGTPKEGYTF. CDR3 nucleotides: TGTGCCACCAACGGGACTCCCAAGGAGGGCTACACCTTC. The chain is built from TRBV10-3 and TRBJ1-2; possible D gene TRBD1, 5 bases. The CDR3 has 13 amino acids. Trimming took 10 bases from V and 8 from J, leaving 20 bases between them. Germline V gene sequence: CDR1 ENHRY, CDR2 SYGVKD.

This rearrangement joins TRBV5-1 to TRBJ2-4, with D hard to call. The CDR3 has 15 residues. The germline V gene encodes CDR1 SGHRS and CDR2 YFSETQ. V lost 1 base, J lost 4 bases, and 12 bases lay in between. CDR3 region: CASSLQDGGKNIQYF. The CDR3, as DNA: TGCGCCAGCAGCTTGCAGGACGGTGGTAAAAACATTCAGTACTTC.

A few counts support this clonotype. This sequence joins TRBV6-2 or TRBV6-3 and TRBJ2-3; TRBD2 aligns across 7 bases. The V gene end was trimmed by 5 bases and the J gene end by 9 bases; junction bases not matched to a gene: 5. The CDR3 runs to 12 residues. The germline gives CDR1 MNHEY, CDR2 SVGEGT. CDR3 amino acids: CASSEGGYTQYF. CDR3 in DNA: TGTGCCAGCAGTGAGGGAGGGTACACGCAGTATTTT.

The CDR3 region is CASSRDGTYGYTF. The CDR3 DNA is TGTGCCAGCAGTCGGGACGGCACCTATGGCTACACCTTC. V usage is TRBV12-3 or TRBV12-4 and J usage is TRBJ1-2, with D tentatively TRBD1 (5 bases). This CDR3 is built from 13 residues. Trimming left V 5 bases short and J 4 bases short, with 11 bases between.

The sample holds many counts of this clonotype. The chain combines TRBV4-1 with TRBJ1-2; perhaps TRBD1 as D (5 bases). Germline-derived CDR1 and CDR2 are MGHRA and YSYEKL. This CDR3 has 15 residues. Trimming cost V 0 bases and J 8 bases, with 16 bases left between them. The CDR3 is CASSQESRTRLGYTF. As DNA, the CDR3 is TGCGCCAGCAGCCAAGAGAGTCGGACACGGTTAGGCTACACCTTC.

This clonotype was found a few times. The chain couples TRBV7-9 to TRBJ1-5; D unclear. Trimming cost V 8 bases and J 3 bases, with 11 bases left between them. Germline CDR1 and CDR2: SEHNR and FQNEAQ (reference sequence). The CDR3 has 13 residues. CDR3 in amino acids: CASSGPDNQPQHF. CDR3 DNA: TGTGCCAGCTCCGGACCGGACAATCAGCCCCAGCATTTT.

This clonotype was seen a few times. The CDR3 is CASRGTGVDEQYF. CDR3 coding DNA: TGTGCCAGCAGGGGGACAGGGGTCGACGAGCAGTACTTC. This chain connects TRBV6-6 to TRBJ2-7; TRBD1 aligns across 10 bases. V gave up 6 bases and J gave up 5 bases; unmatched junction bases: 4. Germline loops: CDR1 MNHNY, CDR2 SVGAGI (reference sequence). The CDR3 runs to 13 residues.

The sample holds a few counts of this clonotype. The chain joins TRBV7-2 to TRBJ2-1, with TRBD2 identical over 10 bases. This CDR3 has 17 amino acids. Unmatched junction bases numbered 6, after V lost 3 bases and J lost 1 base. Germline assignment: CDR1 SGHTA and CDR2 FQGNSA. In DNA form, the CDR3 reads TGTGCCAGCAGCTTGAGCGGGGGGGCAAGGTCCTACAATGAGCAGTTCTTC. Protein product: CASSLSGGARSYNEQFF.

The rearrangement uses TRBV18 and TRBJ2-3, with D maybe TRBD1 (5 bases). The germline gives CDR1 KGHSH, CDR2 LQKENI. This CDR3 region has 16 residues. V was clipped by 3 bases and J by 0 bases, with 13 bases between them. The CDR3 DNA follows: TGTGCCAGCTCACCCCTACGACAGACTAGCACAGATACGCAGTATTTT. This translates into CASSPLRQTSTDTQYF.